This paragraph covers one TCR beta chain sequence. The antigen is not known. Germline CDR1 KGHSH, CDR2 LQKENI. J was trimmed by 4 bases and V by 3 bases; bases with no gene match: 6. The CDR3 covers 15 residues. This sample is part of a study of post-analysis software for immune sequencing data. Study-wide context: Progressive-relapsing, secondary progressive and relapsing-remitting multiple sclerosis were among the disease courses included. Study outcomes and limitations: With TRBV5-6, TRBV5-1 and TRBV20-1 included, about five TRBV segments were more frequent in patients than in controls.

Sequencing libraries made from TCR beta cDNA carried unique molecular identifiers. Each CDR3 protein gets one entry after TCRdb re-called the PCR reads with MiXCR. The sample has roughly 650,000 distinct CDR3 sequences, roughly three fifths seen once. The rearrangement uses TRBV18 and TRBJ2-7, with 10 bases aligning to TRBD1. Sample: blood. This sequence originates from a girl aged 2-10 years with multiple sclerosis. The CDR3 DNA follows: TGTGCCAGCTCACCCTTGGGGGACAGGGGTTACGAGCAGTACTTC. Translating it yields CASSPLGDRGYEQYF.